Below, 16 T cell receptor beta chains from the same sample are listed, as sequenced in a study of radiotherapy plus CTLA-4 blockade in lung cancer. Only in-frame clones appear in the TCRdb table, and some are missing; sequencing was by immunoSEQ multiplex PCR. The table lists about 85,000 clones, around 85% of them singletons. The sequences come from peripheral blood, collected from a patient treated with radiotherapy plus ipilimumab. The receptors were sampled from a human donor with non-small cell lung cancer who had a partial response to radiotherapy plus ipilimumab.

The chain couples TRBV30 to TRBJ2-2; the match to TRBD1 covers 9 bases. This CDR3 comprises 16 residues. Germline values: CDR1 GTSNPN, CDR2 SVGIG (reference sequence). Losses at the gene ends were 4 bases for V and 7 bases for J; bases not matched to a gene: 13. CDR3 DNA: TGTGCCTGGACCGTCCCGGGACAGGGTCGGGACGGGGAGCTGTTTTTT. Amino acid sequence: CAWTVPGQGRDGELFF.

V is TRBV7-2 and J is TRBJ2-2, with TRBD1 matching 7 bases. V shed 4 bases and J 0 bases; nucleotides not matched to a gene: 2. The V gene's germline CDR1 is SGHTA and CDR2 FQGNSA. The CDR3 covers 15 residues. CDR3 bases: TGTGCCAGCAGCTCCAGGGGGTCGAACACCGGGGAGCTGTTTTTT. Protein: CASSSRGSNTGELFF.

This clone came up once. This sequence joins TRBV28 and TRBJ2-5, with a possible D match to TRBD1 (5 bases). Per germline, CDR1 MDHEN and CDR2 SYDVKM. This CDR3 has 14 residues. V dropped 6 bases and J dropped 4 bases, with 15 bases sitting between them. CDR3: CASRRAVTGETQYF. Written as DNA, the CDR3 is TGTGCCAGCAGGCGTGCGGTCACAGGAGAGACCCAGTACTTC.

The rearrangement links TRBV7-2 to TRBJ1-2; no firm D call. This CDR3 is 14 amino acids long. Per germline, CDR1 SGHTA and CDR2 FQGNSA. V lost 5 bases and J lost 0, with 10 bases in between. This CDR3 is CASSPSAANYGYTF. The CDR3 coding sequence is TGTGCCAGCAGCCCCTCGGCGGCTAACTATGGCTACACCTTC.

V is TRBV9 and J is TRBJ2-1, with 12 bases fitting TRBD2. This CDR3 is 15 amino acids long. CDR1 SGDLS and CDR2 YYNGEE come from the germline V gene. Germline trimming cut 4 bases from V and 4 bases from J; bases unmatched to any gene: 3. CDR3 sequence reads: CASSPTSGRYNEQFF. As DNA, the CDR3 is TGTGCCAGCAGCCCTACTAGCGGGAGGTACAATGAGCAGTTCTTC.

The chain is built from TRBV6-1 and TRBJ1-5; TRBD1 is a possible D gene (6 bases). Germline CDR1 is MNHNS and CDR2 is SASEGT. The CDR3 runs 14 residues. V lost 6 bases, J lost 3 bases, and 12 bases lay in between. The chain's CDR3 is CASRITGFNQPQHF. DNA for the CDR3: TGTGCCAGCAGGATAACAGGGTTCAATCAGCCCCAGCATTTT.

The rearrangement links TRBV21-1 to TRBJ2-7; TRBD2, as called in the table, went unchecked against the DNA. TRBV21-1 counts as a pseudogene. This CDR3 has 11 amino acids. CDR3 amino acids: CASSKAGGQYV. The CDR3 region has the DNA TGTGCCAGCAGCAAAGCGGGGGGGCAGTACGTC.

The CDR3 spells CASRRGGSTNEQFF. CDR3 in DNA: TGTGCCAGCAGAAGGGGCGGGAGTACTAATGAGCAGTTCTTC. The chain combines TRBV6-5 with TRBJ2-1; the match to TRBD2 covers 7 bases. This CDR3 is 14 amino acids long. Germline lookup yields CDR1 MNHEY and CDR2 SVGAGI. V gave up 6 bases and J gave up 7 bases; unmatched junction bases: 9.

The V call is TRBV5-4, the J call TRBJ2-1, with 16 bases aligning to TRBD2. CDR1 and CDR2 (germline): SGHNT, YYREEE (reference sequence). V gave up 4 bases and J gave up 7 bases; unmatched junction bases: 5. The CDR3 covers 16 residues. The CDR3 sequence: CASSPGLAGGQNEQFF. The CDR3 DNA is TGTGCCAGCAGCCCGGGACTAGCGGGAGGGCAGAATGAGCAGTTCTTC. Combining the CDR3 with reference TRBV5-4 and TRBJ2-1 gives the whole variable domain ETGVTQSPTHLIKTRGQQVTLRCSSQSGHNTVSWYQQALGQGPQFIFQYYREEENGRGNFPPRFSGLQFPNYSSELNVNALELDDSALYLCASSPGLAGGQNEQFFGPGTRLTVL.

The chain couples TRBV7-3 to TRBJ2-6, with TRBD1 matching over 10 bases. V shed 6 bases, J shed 0 bases, and the junction held 20 bases outside the gene matches. CDR3 length: 22 amino acids. Per the germline V gene, CDR1 is SGHTA and CDR2 is FQGTGA. CDR3 residues: CASSPWNRQGAPLSSGANVLTF. CDR3 in DNA: TGTGCCAGCAGTCCATGGAATCGACAGGGGGCCCCTTTAAGCTCTGGGGCCAACGTCCTGACTTTC.

The chain combines TRBV30 with TRBJ1-1, with a possible D match to TRBD1 (5 bases). V lost 0 bases, J lost 3 bases, and 14 bases lay in between. This CDR3 has 15 residues. Germline CDR1 is GTSNPN and CDR2 is SVGIG (reference sequence). The CDR3 loop is CAWSVKGDPDTEAFF. CDR3 sequence (DNA): TGTGCCTGGAGTGTAAAAGGGGATCCGGACACTGAAGCTTTCTTT.

The CDR3 here is CASSAIAGGYEQYF. CDR3 DNA: TGTGCCAGCAGTGCAATAGCGGGAGGTTACGAGCAGTACTTC. This sequence joins TRBV28 and TRBJ2-7, with 10 bases aligning to TRBD2. The length of the CDR3 is 14 residues. V lost 5 bases to trimming and J lost 4 bases; unmatched junction nucleotides: 5. Germline-derived CDR1 and CDR2 are MDHEN and SYDVKM.

This chain connects TRBV5-4 to TRBJ2-5, with 9 bases aligning to TRBD1. V dropped 5 bases and J dropped 2; count of bases not matched to a gene: 4. From germline, CDR1 is SGHNT and CDR2 YYREEE (reference sequence). The CDR3 spans 14 residues. Here the CDR3 reads CASRAGTGQETQYF. In DNA form, the CDR3 reads TGTGCCAGCAGGGCAGGGACAGGGCAAGAGACCCAGTACTTC.

J is TRBJ2-3 and V is TRBV6-1, with TRBD2 as a possible D gene (6 bases). From germline, CDR1 is MNHNS and CDR2 SASEGT. With 6 bases removed from V and 2 bases from J, the gap between germline ends came to 9 bases. CDR3 length equals 13 residues. The CDR3 DNA reads as TGTGCCAGCAGCGAGGACTACACAGATACGCAGTATTTT. Translated: CASSEDYTDTQYF.

Concerning this clone itself: Other DNA sequences in this specimen translate into the identical CDR3. The chain employs TRBV6-5 and TRBJ2-3; weak D call: TRBD1 (6 bases). This CDR3 has 16 residues. The germline CDR1 and CDR2 sequences are MNHEY and SVGAGI. V lost 2 bases to trimming and J lost 4 bases, with 16 bases between them. The DNA for the CDR3 is TGTGCCAGCAGTTACGGTCAGGGGAGAGGGGCAGATACGCAGTATTTT. Encoded protein: CASSYGQGRGADTQYF.

This rearrangement joins TRBV2 to TRBJ2-1; 11 nucleotides match TRBD2. Germline V lookup: CDR1 SNHLY, CDR2 FYNNEI. The CDR3 covers 18 residues. Trimming cost V 2 bases and J 0 bases; bases outside gene matches: 6. CDR3 amino acids: CASSEWGLADNSYNEQFF. In DNA form, the CDR3 reads TGTGCCAGCAGTGAATGGGGACTAGCGGATAACTCCTACAATGAGCAGTTCTTC.